These 5 T cell receptor beta chains share one sample of origin, sequenced in a study of OX40 agonist ivuxolimab in advanced cancers. The assay was immunoSEQ multiplex PCR, and TCRdb's table has in-frame clones only and misses some. The profile shows under 20,000 clones, 75% to 80% of them singletons. The sample consisted of CD4+ or CD8+ T cells sorted from blood, taken in a trial of the OX40 agonist ivuxolimab. The receptors here all came from an adult with an advanced solid tumor such as melanoma, head and neck, liver or kidney cancer.

This clone was picked up a small number of times. The chain uses TRBV4-2 and TRBJ1-5; TRBD1 aligns across 8 bases. Germline loops: CDR1 LGHNA, CDR2 YNFKEQ. Trimming took 0 bases from V and 10 from J; bases not matched to a gene: 8. The CDR3 consists of 15 residues. CDR3 residues: CASSQEAGGEEPQHF. The CDR3 DNA sequence: TGTGCCAGCAGCCAAGAAGCAGGGGGCGAGGAACCCCAGCATTTT.

The CDR3 loop is CASSLQVGSGAEAFF. CDR3 in DNA: TGTGCCAGCAGCTTGCAGGTCGGCTCTGGGGCTGAAGCTTTCTTT. The chain recombines TRBV5-4 with TRBJ1-1; D uncertain. Germline V gives CDR1 SGHNT, CDR2 YYREEE (reference sequence). V shed 1 base and J shed 6 bases, with 16 bases lying between them. This CDR3 contains 15 residues.

The chain links TRBV6-6 to TRBJ1-1; tentatively, D is TRBD1 (6 bases). The CDR3 length is 15 residues. Germline V gives CDR1 MNHNY, CDR2 SVGAGI (reference sequence). V lost 5 bases and J 0 bases, leaving 13 bases between the germline ends. DNA for the CDR3: TGTGCCAGCAGTGTCCCGGGACACCTGAACACTGAAGCTTTCTTT. It translates to CASSVPGHLNTEAFF.

V and J are TRBV2 and TRBJ1-2; 8 bases align to TRBD1. The CDR3 is made up of 17 amino acids. V gave up 2 bases and J gave up 3 bases; unmatched junction bases: 11. Germline loops: CDR1 SNHLY, CDR2 FYNNEI. CDR3 in amino acids: CASSEQGALPGHYGYTF. The CDR3 DNA follows: TGTGCCAGCAGTGAACAGGGGGCCCTACCCGGACACTATGGCTACACCTTC.

J is TRBJ2-3 and V is TRBV2, with unresolved D. The CDR3 loop spans 12 amino acids. Per the germline V gene, CDR1 is SNHLY and CDR2 is FYNNEI. Trimming cost V 6 bases and J 6 bases, with 10 bases left between them. The chain's CDR3 is CASSNLRDTQYF. The CDR3 bases are TGTGCCAGCAGCAACCTTCGGGATACGCAGTATTTT.